This TCR beta chain comes out of a study of blood T cell repertoires in COVID-19. Germline loops: CDR1 SEHNR, CDR2 FQNEAQ (reference sequence). There are 16 residues in the CDR3. Trimming stripped 1 base from V and 5 bases from J, with 17 bases between. The data were produced by immunoSEQ multiplex PCR, yet TCRdb's version contains in-frame clones alone and is incomplete. The sample has 150,000 to 170,000 clones; about 88% are singletons. V gene TRBV7-9 combines with J gene TRBJ1-2, with D maybe TRBD1 (5 bases). This clonotype was obtained from a man aged 45 to 65 who had recovered from COVID-19. The sample comprised PBMCs or T cells enriched from blood (not recorded which). The DNA of the CDR3 is TGTGCCAGCAGCTTAGTCGTGGGGCAGGGAGGTTATGGCTACACCTTC. Translation gives CASSLVVGQGGYGYTF.